This is a list of T cell receptor beta chains from one sample in a study of beta chain features in type 1 diabetes. Sequencing was performed with immunoSEQ multiplex PCR; in TCRdb, only in-frame clones are kept and a portion is missing. The sample includes more than 95,000 clones, roughly a sixth of them seen just once. The sequenced sample was central memory CD4+ T cells from blood. Source of these receptors: a man aged 18 to 29 with type 1 diabetes. The CDR3 runs from the conserved cysteine through the conserved F or W. The order of the fields is D gene, V gene, J gene, clone size, CDR3 DNA, CDR3 protein. D genes are given only for firm matches. Clone size is shown for a subset of rows, as once, few, many or a class of expanded clone.

d_gene: .
v_gene: TRBV4-1
j_gene: TRBJ2-5
abundance: .
CDR3nt: TGCGCCAGCAGCCGGGGACGGCTCCAAGAGACCCAGTACTTC
CDR3aa: CASSRGRLQETQYF

d_gene: .
v_gene: TRBV18
j_gene: TRBJ2-1
abundance: few
CDR3nt: TGTGCCAGCTCACCCCCAGGGGTGGGGTGGAGTGATGAGCAGTTCTTC
CDR3aa: CASSPPGVGWSDEQFF

d_gene: .
v_gene: TRBV15
j_gene: TRBJ2-1
abundance: .
CDR3nt: TGTGCCACCAGCAGAGCCGGGGCAGGGGTAAATCATGAGCAGTTCTTC
CDR3aa: CATSRAGAGVNHEQFF

d_gene: .
v_gene: TRBV5-1
j_gene: TRBJ2-3
abundance: .
CDR3nt: TGCGCCAGCAGCTTGGCGGGGGGCACAGATACGCAGTATTTT
CDR3aa: CASSLAGGTDTQYF

d_gene: TRBD1
v_gene: TRBV9
j_gene: TRBJ1-6
abundance: few
CDR3nt: TGTGCCAGCACACGGACAGGGGGCGATTCACCCCTCCACTTT
CDR3aa: CASTRTGGDSPLHF

d_gene: .
v_gene: TRBV4-1
j_gene: TRBJ2-7
abundance: few
CDR3nt: TGCGCCAGCAGCCAACAAGCCCTGGCCGGCTACGAGCAGTACTTC
CDR3aa: CASSQQALAGYEQYF

d_gene: .
v_gene: TRBV14
j_gene: TRBJ2-5
abundance: .
CDR3nt: TGTGCCAGCATATCCTCGGTCCCTAAGGGACCAGAAGAGACCCAGTACTTC
CDR3aa: CASISSVPKGPEETQYF

d_gene: .
v_gene: TRBV7-9
j_gene: TRBJ2-7
abundance: .
CDR3nt: TGTGCCAGCATCGGGGACGGGAACTACGAGCAGTACTTC
CDR3aa: CASIGDGNYEQYF

d_gene: TRBD2
v_gene: TRBV10-2
j_gene: TRBJ2-2
abundance: many
CDR3nt: TGCGCCAGCAGTTTACTAGCGGGTGCCGGGGAGCTGTTTTTT
CDR3aa: CASSLLAGAGELFF

d_gene: TRBD1
v_gene: TRBV5-1
j_gene: TRBJ2-5
abundance: few
CDR3nt: TGCGCCAGCAGCCAGGGACAGGCGAAAGAGACCCAGTACTTC
CDR3aa: CASSQGQAKETQYF

d_gene: .
v_gene: TRBV7-2
j_gene: TRBJ1-2
abundance: few
CDR3nt: TGTGCCAGCAGCTCGTACCTTAACTATGGCTACACCTTC
CDR3aa: CASSSYLNYGYTF

d_gene: TRBD2
v_gene: TRBV11-3
j_gene: TRBJ2-3
abundance: .
CDR3nt: TGTGCCAGCAGCTTAGATCTGCTAGCGGGGGGCACAGATACGCAGTATTTT
CDR3aa: CASSLDLLAGGTDTQYF

d_gene: .
v_gene: TRBV7-2
j_gene: TRBJ2-1
abundance: .
CDR3nt: TGTGCCAGCAGCTTAACTAGCCGCCCCTACAATGAGCAGTTCTTC
CDR3aa: CASSLTSRPYNEQFF

d_gene: .
v_gene: TRBV7-2
j_gene: TRBJ1-5
abundance: .
CDR3nt: TGTGCCAGCAGCCGATCCGGGGAGTTAGGTCAGCCCCAGCATTTT
CDR3aa: CASSRSGELGQPQHF

d_gene: TRBD1
v_gene: TRBV18
j_gene: TRBJ1-2
abundance: few
CDR3nt: TGTGCCAGCTCATCGCCAGGGGGAGATGGCTACACCTTC
CDR3aa: CASSSPGGDGYTF

d_gene: TRBD1
v_gene: TRBV5-4
j_gene: TRBJ2-6
abundance: .
CDR3nt: TGTGCCAGCAGCTCCGGGACAGGGGGCTTTGGGGCCAACGTCCTGACTTTC
CDR3aa: CASSSGTGGFGANVLTF

d_gene: .
v_gene: TRBV4-2
j_gene: TRBJ2-1
abundance: .
CDR3nt: TGTGCCAGCAGCCAGAGAGGTCTCTACAATGAGCAGTTCTTC
CDR3aa: CASSQRGLYNEQFF

d_gene: .
v_gene: TRBV4-1
j_gene: TRBJ1-2
abundance: .
CDR3nt: TGCGCCAGCAGCCAAGAAAGGGGGGTCTTCTATGGCTACACCTTC
CDR3aa: CASSQERGVFYGYTF

d_gene: TRBD1
v_gene: TRBV4-1
j_gene: TRBJ1-2
abundance: few
CDR3nt: TGCGCCAGCAGCCAGAACCAACAGGGGCTCTATGGCTACACCTTC
CDR3aa: CASSQNQQGLYGYTF

d_gene: .
v_gene: TRBV7-2
j_gene: TRBJ1-3
abundance: few
CDR3nt: TGTGCCAGCAGTACTGGATCTGGAAACACCATATATTTT
CDR3aa: CASSTGSGNTIYF

d_gene: .
v_gene: TRBV30
j_gene: TRBJ1-4
abundance: .
CDR3nt: TGTGCCTGGAGTGTACAGACTAATGAAAAACTGTTTTTT
CDR3aa: CAWSVQTNEKLFF

d_gene: .
v_gene: TRBV30
j_gene: TRBJ1-5
abundance: .
CDR3nt: TGTGCCTGGAGTTTGGGGACCCCTGGCAATCAGCCCCAGCATTTT
CDR3aa: CAWSLGTPGNQPQHF

d_gene: .
v_gene: TRBV7-2
j_gene: TRBJ2-7
abundance: few
CDR3nt: TGTGCCAGCAGCACTACCCCAGGGGTCGAGCAGTACTTC
CDR3aa: CASSTTPGVEQYF

d_gene: TRBD1
v_gene: TRBV7-9
j_gene: TRBJ2-7
abundance: few
CDR3nt: TGTGCCAGCAGCTGGGACAGCGGAGGCTACGAGCAGTACTTC
CDR3aa: CASSWDSGGYEQYF

d_gene: .
v_gene: TRBV6-6
j_gene: TRBJ1-2
abundance: many
CDR3nt: TGTGCCAGCCATATAGGTGTCGGGGGACTACCTGAAGGCTACACCTTC
CDR3aa: CASHIGVGGLPEGYTF

d_gene: TRBD1
v_gene: TRBV7-7
j_gene: TRBJ2-5
abundance: .
CDR3nt: TGTGCTAGCAGCCGAAATCCGGGACAGGGGCGTGAGACCCAGTACTTC
CDR3aa: CASSRNPGQGRETQYF

d_gene: TRBD2
v_gene: TRBV29-1
j_gene: TRBJ2-3
abundance: few
CDR3nt: TGCAGCGTTGCGCGAACAGGTAGCGGGTGGAGCACAGATACGCAGTATTTT
CDR3aa: CSVARTGSGWSTDTQYF

d_gene: .
v_gene: TRBV7-6
j_gene: TRBJ2-1
abundance: .
CDR3nt: TGTGCCAGCAGCTTAGGTTGGCCACCTCGGGGCAATGAGCAGTTCTTC
CDR3aa: CASSLGWPPRGNEQFF

d_gene: .
v_gene: TRBV30
j_gene: TRBJ1-5
abundance: .
CDR3nt: TGTGCCTGGAACGGGGGGTTAACGAGCAATCAGCCCCAGCATTTT
CDR3aa: CAWNGGLTSNQPQHF

d_gene: .
v_gene: TRBV2
j_gene: TRBJ2-7
abundance: few
CDR3nt: TGTGCCAGCACGGACGGAATCACCTACGAGCAGTACTTC
CDR3aa: CASTDGITYEQYF

d_gene: .
v_gene: TRBV7-3
j_gene: TRBJ2-2
abundance: .
CDR3nt: TGTGCCAGCAGCTTAGGACCGTTTCCCGGGGAGCTGTTTTTT
CDR3aa: CASSLGPFPGELFF

d_gene: TRBD1
v_gene: TRBV9
j_gene: TRBJ2-7
abundance: few
CDR3nt: TGTGCCAGCAGCGCGACAGGGCAAGTCTACGAGCAGTACTTC
CDR3aa: CASSATGQVYEQYF

d_gene: .
v_gene: TRBV7-9
j_gene: TRBJ2-5
abundance: few
CDR3nt: TGTGCCAGCAGCTTAGGGAGCGTAGAGACCCAGTACTTC
CDR3aa: CASSLGSVETQYF

d_gene: .
v_gene: TRBV15
j_gene: TRBJ1-3
abundance: few
CDR3nt: TGTGCCACCAGCAGAGATGGGCCTGCCATATATTTT
CDR3aa: CATSRDGPAIYF

d_gene: .
v_gene: TRBV4-3
j_gene: TRBJ2-7
abundance: .
CDR3nt: TGCGCCAGCAGCCAAGATCACGGGCCGCCCTACGAGCAGTACTTC
CDR3aa: CASSQDHGPPYEQYF

d_gene: .
v_gene: TRBV7-3
j_gene: TRBJ2-1
abundance: few
CDR3nt: TGTGCCAGCAGCTTAACGGGGGAGTCCAATGAGCAGTTCTTC
CDR3aa: CASSLTGESNEQFF

d_gene: .
v_gene: TRBV27
j_gene: TRBJ2-7
abundance: few
CDR3nt: TGTGCCAGCAGTTTAAATAGAAGGGACACCCACCCCTACGAGCAGTACTTC
CDR3aa: CASSLNRRDTHPYEQYF

d_gene: TRBD1
v_gene: TRBV7-2
j_gene: TRBJ2-1
abundance: .
CDR3nt: TGTGCCAGCAGCACCCGGACAGGGAAGTCCTACAATGAGCAGTTCTTC
CDR3aa: CASSTRTGKSYNEQFF

d_gene: .
v_gene: TRBV5-4
j_gene: TRBJ2-7
abundance: .
CDR3nt: TGTGCCAGCAGCTTCAACTCCGAGTACGAGCAGTACTTC
CDR3aa: CASSFNSEYEQYF

d_gene: .
v_gene: TRBV30
j_gene: TRBJ2-5
abundance: few
CDR3nt: TGTGCCTGGAGTAGGGACACCCAAGAGACCCAGTACTTC
CDR3aa: CAWSRDTQETQYF

d_gene: .
v_gene: TRBV5-1
j_gene: TRBJ2-1
abundance: few
CDR3nt: TGCGCCAGCACCGACGACAGCTACAATGAGCAGTTCTTC
CDR3aa: CASTDDSYNEQFF

d_gene: TRBD2
v_gene: TRBV29-1
j_gene: TRBJ2-3
abundance: .
CDR3nt: TGCAGCGTGAGGGGGACTAGCGCAACTAGCACAGATACGCAGTATTTT
CDR3aa: CSVRGTSATSTDTQYF

d_gene: .
v_gene: TRBV18
j_gene: TRBJ2-4
abundance: .
CDR3nt: TGTGCCAGCTCACCGAGGGGGACGGCCAAAAACATTCAGTACTTC
CDR3aa: CASSPRGTAKNIQYF

d_gene: .
v_gene: TRBV5-1
j_gene: TRBJ2-1
abundance: .
CDR3nt: TGCGCCAGCAGCCCTAACCTAGGAACCTACAATGAGCAGTTCTTC
CDR3aa: CASSPNLGTYNEQFF

d_gene: .
v_gene: TRBV4-3
j_gene: TRBJ1-2
abundance: .
CDR3nt: TGCGCCAGCAGCCACAGGGGTAAGGATGGCTACACCTTC
CDR3aa: CASSHRGKDGYTF

d_gene: .
v_gene: TRBV30
j_gene: TRBJ2-1
abundance: .
CDR3nt: TGTGCCTGGAGTGTAATCAGGGCCAATGAGCAGTTCTTC
CDR3aa: CAWSVIRANEQFF

d_gene: TRBD2
v_gene: TRBV28
j_gene: TRBJ2-3
abundance: few
CDR3nt: TGTGCCAGCAGCCCGACTAGCGGGGTTGCAGATACGCAGTATTTT
CDR3aa: CASSPTSGVADTQYF

d_gene: TRBD2
v_gene: TRBV7-2
j_gene: TRBJ2-3
abundance: .
CDR3nt: TGTGCCAGCAGCTTCGGTAGCGGGGGGTCAGATACGCAGTATTTT
CDR3aa: CASSFGSGGSDTQYF

d_gene: TRBD1
v_gene: TRBV28
j_gene: TRBJ2-7
abundance: .
CDR3nt: TGTGCCAGCCGTCGACAGGGAGCCTACGAGCAGTACTTC
CDR3aa: CASRRQGAYEQYF

d_gene: .
v_gene: TRBV4-2
j_gene: TRBJ2-5
abundance: .
CDR3nt: TGTGCCAGCAGCCAAAACCCGACTTTAGCGGCACAAGAGACCCAGTACTTC
CDR3aa: CASSQNPTLAAQETQYF

d_gene: .
v_gene: TRBV21-1
j_gene: TRBJ1-5
abundance: few
CDR3nt: TGTGCCAGCAGCAAAGGGGGAAATCAGCCCCAGCATTTT
CDR3aa: CASSKGGNQPQHF

d_gene: .
v_gene: TRBV7-9
j_gene: TRBJ2-7
abundance: few
CDR3nt: TGTGCCAGCAGCCCGTACACTGGAGACGAGCAGTACTTC
CDR3aa: CASSPYTGDEQYF

d_gene: .
v_gene: TRBV7-2
j_gene: TRBJ1-6
abundance: .
CDR3nt: TGTGCCAGCAGCCTACAGGGCCGTCTTTCACCCCTCCACTTT
CDR3aa: CASSLQGRLSPLHF

d_gene: .
v_gene: TRBV7-9
j_gene: TRBJ2-3
abundance: few
CDR3nt: TGTGCCAGCAGCTTTACGGGATGGTCCACAGATACGCAGTATTTT
CDR3aa: CASSFTGWSTDTQYF

d_gene: TRBD1
v_gene: TRBV4-1
j_gene: TRBJ1-2
abundance: .
CDR3nt: TGCGCCAGCAGCCAAGCGCCGGGACAGGGTCAAAACTATGGCTACACCTTC
CDR3aa: CASSQAPGQGQNYGYTF

d_gene: .
v_gene: TRBV4-1
j_gene: TRBJ2-7
abundance: .
CDR3nt: TGCGCCAGCAGCCAAGGCCAACTATACGAGCAGTACTTC
CDR3aa: CASSQGQLYEQYF

d_gene: .
v_gene: TRBV2
j_gene: TRBJ1-1
abundance: .
CDR3nt: TGTGCCAGCAGTGTAGAGTTGGCGGCTGAAGCTTTCTTT
CDR3aa: CASSVELAAEAFF

d_gene: TRBD1
v_gene: TRBV29-1
j_gene: TRBJ2-7
abundance: .
CDR3nt: TGCAGCGCTAAGACCGGGACAGGGATCTACGAGCAGTACTTC
CDR3aa: CSAKTGTGIYEQYF

d_gene: .
v_gene: TRBV2
j_gene: TRBJ2-5
abundance: few
CDR3nt: TGTGCCAGCAGTGAAGTCTATCCGGGGCGGGAGACCCAGTACTTC
CDR3aa: CASSEVYPGRETQYF